A single sample is the source of the 14 T cell receptor beta chains below, sequenced in a study of blood T cell repertoires in COVID-19. TCRdb's copy holds only in-frame clones and misses some; the assay was immunoSEQ multiplex PCR. The table records about 260,000 clones, over 75% of them present only once. Material for sequencing was peripheral blood. Every receptor here comes from a human donor in a cohort sampled during active COVID-19.

The chain joins TRBV15 to TRBJ1-2, with no clear D. Trimming took off 1 base at V and 4 bases at J, with 16 bases between the two ends. The CDR3 is made up of 16 amino acids. The germline CDR1 and CDR2 sequences are LNHNV and YYDKDF (reference sequence). The CDR3 DNA reads as TGTGCCACCAGCAGAGGTTCGAGGACCGGGATCTATGGCTACACCTTC. Encoded protein: CATSRGSRTGIYGYTF.

The chain employs TRBV9 and TRBJ2-7; 8 nucleotides align to TRBD2. With V trimmed by 0 bases and J by 6 bases, 11 bases remained unmatched. The germline CDR1 and CDR2 sequences are SGDLS and YYNGEE. The CDR3 length is 16 residues. CDR3 nucleotides: TGTGCCAGCAGCGTAGGTCCCGATAGCGGGACCGGCGAGCAGTACTTC. This translates into CASSVGPDSGTGEQYF.

The gene calls are TRBV19 and TRBJ1-2; 9 bases align to TRBD1. CDR3 length equals 13 residues. V lost 7 bases to trimming and J lost 6 bases; unmatched junction nucleotides: 6. Germline lookup yields CDR1 LNHDA and CDR2 SQIVND (reference sequence). The CDR3 spells CASMRDRANGYTF. The CDR3 DNA reads as TGTGCCAGTATGCGGGACAGGGCGAATGGCTACACCTTC.

V usage is TRBV19 and J usage is TRBJ2-1; TRBD2 matches 11 bases. This CDR3 is built from 17 residues. Germline lookup yields CDR1 LNHDA and CDR2 SQIVND (reference sequence). The V gene end was trimmed by 2 bases and the J gene end by 4 bases; junction bases not matched to a gene: 7. In DNA form, the CDR3 reads TGTGCCAGTAGTATACAGCTAGCGGGGGGCTTTTACAATGAGCAGTTCTTC. As protein: CASSIQLAGGFYNEQFF.

V usage is TRBV14 and J usage is TRBJ2-1, with D possibly matching TRBD2 (5 bases). The CDR3 spans 13 residues. V shed 4 bases and J shed 7 bases, with 11 bases lying between them. CDR1 is SGHDN, CDR2 FVKESK, per germline. CDR3 residues: CASSPYAGNEQFF. DNA for the CDR3: TGTGCCAGCAGCCCCTACGCGGGTAATGAGCAGTTCTTC.

The genes are TRBV10-1 and TRBJ2-7, with 7 bases that match TRBD2. V lost 0 bases, J lost 3 bases, and 14 bases stayed unmatched. The CDR3 consists of 18 residues. Germline V CDR1 and CDR2: WNHNN, SYGVQD (reference sequence). CDR3 sequence (DNA): TGCGCCAGCAGTGAGTCGACTCACGGGGAGGGGTTCATCTACGAGCAGTACTTC. Translating it yields CASSESTHGEGFIYEQYF.

The genes are TRBV10-3 and TRBJ1-2; TRBD1 is a possible D gene (5 bases). The germline gives CDR1 ENHRY, CDR2 SYGVKD. The CDR3 has 13 amino acids. V was clipped by 6 bases and J by 1 base, with 9 bases between them. The CDR3 region is CAIRDTRNYGYTF. CDR3 DNA: TGTGCCATCAGGGACACCCGTAACTATGGCTACACCTTC.

The chain couples TRBV21-1 to TRBJ2-5; TRBD1, the table's D call, lacks a check against the DNA. TRBV21-1 is designated a pseudogene. This CDR3 is built from 17 residues. CDR3 bases: TGTGCCAGCACCGTATCTAAGGGACAGGGGAGACAAGAGACCCAGTACTTC. It specifies CASTVSKGQGRQETQYF.

V and J are TRBV15 and TRBJ1-4, with TRBD1 as a possible D gene (6 bases). CDR1 and CDR2 (germline): LNHNV, YYDKDF (reference sequence). V was cut by 4 bases and J by 12 bases, with 18 bases left in between. CDR3 size: 14 residues. The CDR3 DNA reads as TGTGCCACCAGCACCCGACAGGCTCAACGTGAACTGTTTTTT. This encodes CATSTRQAQRELFF.

V usage is TRBV20-1 and J usage is TRBJ2-1, with D possibly being TRBD1 (6 bases). Germline CDR1 is DFQATT and CDR2 is SNEGSKA (reference sequence). The CDR3 runs 15 residues. V lost 6 bases to trimming and J lost 3 bases, with 18 bases between them. The CDR3 bases are TGCAGTGCCAGTGAGAACAGGGTCGTCTACAATGAGCAGTTCTTC. Its protein is CSASENRVVYNEQFF.

The CDR3: CASSRLATEQFF. The DNA for the CDR3 is TGTGCCAGCAGTCGACTAGCGACCGAGCAGTTCTTC. The rearrangement joins TRBV2 to TRBJ2-1, with 8 bases matching TRBD2. Germline values: CDR1 SNHLY, CDR2 FYNNEI. The CDR3 is made up of 12 amino acids. Trimming took 5 bases from V and 10 from J; bases not matched to a gene: 4. Drawing the rest from reference TRBV2 and TRBJ2-1, the complete variable domain is EPEVTQTPSHQVTQMGQEVILRCVPISNHLYFYWYRQILGQKVEFLVSFYNNEISEKSEIFDDQFSVERPDGSNFTLKIRSTKLEDSAMYFCASSRLATEQFFGPGTRLTVL.

This clone was observed once. The rearrangement joins TRBV27 to TRBJ2-5; D possibly corresponds to TRBD1 (6 bases). There are 15 residues in the CDR3. V shed 5 bases and J shed 5 bases, with 18 bases lying between them. Germline CDR1 and CDR2: MNHEY and SMNVEV (reference sequence). DNA for the CDR3: TGTGCCAGCAGTCTCCTCAAAACAGGGATGGAGACCCAGTACTTC. Its protein is CASSLLKTGMETQYF.

CDR3: CASYGQGAGGELFF. In DNA form, the CDR3 reads TGCGCCAGCTACGGACAGGGGGCAGGCGGGGAGCTGTTTTTT. The rearrangement uses TRBV5-1 and TRBJ2-2, with 11 bases that match TRBD1. This CDR3 region has 14 residues. Germline CDR1 is SGHRS and CDR2 is YFSETQ. Losses at the gene ends were 7 bases for V and 7 bases for J; bases not matched to a gene: 6.

The gene calls are TRBV9 and TRBJ2-4, with TRBD2 matching over 8 bases. V trimming: 2 bases; J trimming: 9 bases; junction bases outside the gene matches: 7. CDR1 is SGDLS, CDR2 YYNGEE, per germline. This CDR3 has 14 amino acids. This CDR3 reads CASSVGTRWSIQYF. In nucleotides, the CDR3 is TGTGCCAGCAGCGTGGGGACTAGGTGGTCCATTCAGTACTTC.